The present entry profiles one T cell receptor (beta chain) with its context. Its antigen remains undetermined. It has no much larger one-base neighbor in the sample; base qualities were not kept. The treatment or condition label on this specimen signifies: live attenuated yellow fever vaccine strain. At each blood-draw timepoint, two biological replicates of bulk PBMCs were obtained. PBMCs were isolated from peripheral blood using a standard Ficoll-Paque protocol. TriZol was used to extract RNA from bulk PBMCs, from CD4 and CD8 fractions, and from dextramer-positive and dextramer-negative fractions. CDR1 and CDR2 were assigned from the germline V gene as MNHNS and SASEGT. At the junction V is shortened by 3 bases and J by 3 bases, with 11 bases in between. From its cysteine to its phenylalanine, the CDR3 spans 14 amino acids. The read is trimmed to its CDR3 DNA, 42 bases read in frame from base 1.

The data are from a study of T cells after yellow fever vaccination (dated by TCRdb to between 2017 and 2020). With regard to the full study: Libraries from fractions with low cell numbers were prepared with the SMART-Seq v4 Ultra Low Input RNA kit. To follow T-cell clones before and after both primary and booster YFV17D yellow fever vaccination, bulk TCR alpha and beta repertoires underwent longitudinal sequencing. Two healthy male donors made up the cohort, one aged 18 to 29 years and the other aged 30 to 40 years. Blood samples were taken at several timepoints before and after primary and secondary immunization, and bulk PBMC replicates and cell subsets were isolated. Findings and caveats that apply to the study as a whole: After the booster, most clones that had expanded after primary vaccination were detected again (approximately 95% of CD4 and around nine tenths of CD8), suggesting broad maintenance of memory. A small share of clonotypes occurred in both CD4 and CD8 compartments, likely arising from convergent recombination. Because the study included only two donors, the extent to which the findings can be generalized is limited. Compared with the primary T-cell response, the secondary T-cell response was weaker but faster, peaking on day 5 rather than day 15. Computational filtering was required because FACS-sorted repertoires could contain abundant contaminating clonotypes from the bulk population.

TCR cDNA was made using 5'RACE template switching, a step that added a universal primer site and unique molecular identifiers. Priming of cDNA synthesis was performed from both the TCR alpha and TCR beta constant segments. Libraries were amplified in two PCR steps, with sample barcodes and sequencing adapters added in the second step. Sequencing of libraries was performed on Illumina HiSeq 2500 (2x100 bp) or NovaSeq (2x150 bp). Regarding the original processing steps: MIGEC handled demultiplexing of reads and collapsing into UMI consensus sequences, while MiXCR performed V(D)J alignment. Vaccine-responding clonotypes were identified with edgeR using replicate PBMC samples, with FDR below 0.01 and a log2 fold change above 5 up to day 15 being required. CD4 or CD8 identity was assigned to each bulk clonotype according to whether the clonotype was present at higher abundance in the sequenced CD4 repertoire or the sequenced CD8 repertoire. Using fastp trimming at Q25 and MiXCR clonotype assembly, TCRdb reanalyzed the public sequencing data and kept in-frame beta chains. Merged by CDR3 protein, the rows form single entries marked with the most common genes and DNA. The V and J calls and clone size come from TCRdb's table, not from the authors' own analysis. This sample lists 450,000 to 650,000 distinct CDR3 sequences; about 13% were detected once. The top ten clonotypes cover around 15% of the sample.

The sequence was collected from a man between 25 and 39 years old who received the YFV17D yellow fever vaccine. The sample consisted of PBMCs, taken on the day of the yellow fever booster vaccination. The chain uses TRBV6-1 and TRBJ1-2; possibly the D gene is TRBD1, per 6 matching bases. This receptor carries the CDR3 CASSETGHHYGYTF. The nucleotide sequence reads as follows: TGTGCCAGCAGTGAGACGGGACATCACTATGGCTACACCTTC.